The 32 T cell receptor beta chains in this list originate from one sample, sequenced in a study of cytomegalovirus exposure and HLA in healthy donors (TCRdb year 2017). To prepare the library, the immunoSEQ multiplex PCR assay was applied. For the multiplex PCR, a mixture combining 60 forward primers for TCR Vbeta segments and 13 reverse primers for TCR Jbeta segments was used. TCRdb's version of the immuneACCESS table is confined to in-frame rearrangements and falls short of the full clone set. An unresolved V gene accounts for under half of the shortfall where checked; the remainder is of unknown origin. Within this sample are 120,000 to 150,000 clones, with 75% to 80% of them counted one time only. The top ten clones comprise 1.7% of the sample. The sequencing sample was made of PBMCs. Receptors were obtained from a woman between 25 and 40 years old in good health and CMV-seronegative.

The chain has TRBV10-3 and TRBJ1-5; 9 bases are a match to TRBD1. With 8 bases clipped from V and 7 bases from J, the junction kept 6 bases outside the gene matches. The CDR3 is 13 amino acids. Germline-derived CDR1 and CDR2 are ENHRY and SYGVKD. CDR3 DNA sequence: TGTGCCATCGGGGACAGGGTGGAACAGCCCCAGCATTTT. Protein product: CAIGDRVEQPQHF.

V is TRBV19 and J is TRBJ2-2, with TRBD1 matching over 7 bases. Germline V CDR1 and CDR2: LNHDA, SQIVND (reference sequence). The CDR3 consists of 13 residues. The ends lost 6 bases at V and 6 bases at J; junction bases unmatched: 4. Written as DNA, the CDR3 is TGTGCCAGTAGGTACACAGGGGCCGGGGAGCTGTTTTTT. Amino acid sequence: CASRYTGAGELFF.

The rearrangement uses TRBV15 and TRBJ2-7; 8 bases are shared with TRBD1. Germline trimming cut 0 bases from V and 0 bases from J; bases unmatched to any gene: 7. CDR3 size: 17 residues. Germline CDR1 LNHNV, CDR2 YYDKDF (reference sequence). CDR3 in amino acids: CATSRDRDRFISYEQYF. The CDR3 DNA reads TGTGCCACCAGCAGAGATCGGGACAGGTTCATCTCCTACGAGCAGTACTTC.

The chain recombines TRBV7-3 with TRBJ2-2; 8 bases line up with TRBD1. Trimming cost V 1 base and J 3 bases; bases outside gene matches: 7. The CDR3 sequence is 17 residues long. Germline V gives CDR1 SGHTA, CDR2 FQGTGA. The CDR3 nucleotides read TGTGCCAGCAGCTTAAAAGGCAGGGGGCGCGACACCGGGGAGCTGTTTTTT. Translating gives CASSLKGRGRDTGELFF. Complete variable domain (other parts from reference TRBV7-3 and TRBJ2-2): GAGVSQTPSNKVTEKGKYVELRCDPISGHTALYWYRQSLGQGPEFLIYFQGTGAADDSGLPNDRFFAVRPEGSVSTLKIQRTERGDSAVYLCASSLKGRGRDTGELFFGEGSRLTVL.

The chain is built from TRBV5-1 and TRBJ2-7, with 8 bases matching TRBD1. The CDR3 sequence is 13 residues long. The germline V gene encodes CDR1 SGHRS and CDR2 YFSETQ. J was trimmed by 4 bases and V by 3 bases; bases with no gene match: 3. This CDR3 reads CASSYDRGYEQYF. The CDR3 DNA follows: TGCGCCAGCAGCTACGACAGGGGTTACGAGCAGTACTTC.

The chain links TRBV13 to TRBJ2-7, with D tentatively TRBD1 (8 bases). Germline CDR1 PRHDT, CDR2 FYEKMQ (reference sequence). The CDR3 contains 13 residues. V was cut by 5 bases and J by 7 bases, with 15 bases left in between. The CDR3 DNA follows: TGTGCCAGCAGCCAGGGGGCCGGGGGGGAGCAGTACTTC. Protein: CASSQGAGGEQYF.

About this clone itself: A junction boundary mismatches the germline segment, possibly from a read error. Other DNA sequences in the same sample also yield this CDR3. V gene TRBV13 combines with J gene TRBJ2-1; no clear D gene. The CDR3 has 13 amino acids. The V gene's germline CDR1 is PRHDT and CDR2 FYEKMQ (reference sequence). DNA of the CDR3: TGCGCCAGCAGCCTCCGACTTGACAATGAGCAGTTCTTC. Translating gives CASSLRLDNEQFF.

The rearrangement links TRBV30 to TRBJ2-4; weak D call: TRBD2 (5 bases). The CDR3 consists of 14 residues. Germline V CDR1 and CDR2: GTSNPN, SVGIG (reference sequence). V was cut by 4 bases and J by 0 bases, with 10 bases left in between. CDR3 residues: CAWIPGIAKNIQYF. The CDR3 nucleotides are TGTGCCTGGATCCCCGGGATAGCCAAAAACATTCAGTACTTC.

This clone was seen only once. The rearrangement uses TRBV25-1 and TRBJ1-1, with unresolved D. This CDR3 has 14 amino acids. Germline V gene sequence: CDR1 MGHDK, CDR2 SYGVNS. V dropped 3 bases and J dropped 0 bases, with 8 bases sitting between them. CDR3 loop: CASSDFPVNTEAFF. For the CDR3, the DNA is TGTGCCAGCAGTGATTTCCCGGTGAACACTGAAGCTTTCTTT.

CDR3 in amino acids: CASSKPPRTGEFYEQYF. CDR3 sequence (DNA): TGTGCCAGCAGCAAACCGCCTCGGACAGGAGAATTTTACGAGCAGTACTTC. This chain joins TRBV21-1 and TRBJ2-7; the table names TRBD1, a call not compared with the DNA. TRBV21-1 is listed as a pseudogene. The CDR3 is 17 amino acids.

The rearrangement uses TRBV6-5 and TRBJ2-7; 9 bases line up with TRBD1. Unmatched junction bases numbered 5, after V lost 4 bases and J lost 1 base. Germline V CDR1 and CDR2: MNHEY, SVGAGI. The CDR3 is 15 residues long. CDR3 sequence reads: CASSSLGTGSYEQYF. CDR3 DNA sequence: TGTGCCAGCAGTTCACTAGGGACAGGGTCCTACGAGCAGTACTTC.

Turning to this clone: Other DNA variants within this sample encode the same CDR3. The chain combines TRBV6-5 with TRBJ1-2, with TRBD1 matching 8 bases. The CDR3 contains 13 residues. CDR1 MNHEY and CDR2 SVGAGI come from the germline V gene. Unmatched junction bases numbered 2, after V lost 2 bases and J lost 6 bases. CDR3 in amino acids: CASSYRQGHGYTF. The DNA for the CDR3 is TGTGCCAGCAGTTACAGACAGGGGCATGGCTACACCTTC.

This chain joins TRBV6-1 and TRBJ2-3; D is undetermined. CDR1 and CDR2 from the germline V gene are MNHNS and SASEGT. The CDR3 extends over 17 amino acids. Trimming took 4 bases from V and 0 from J, leaving 17 bases between them. CDR3 sequence: CASSASAGPSSTDTQYF. The CDR3 DNA is TGTGCCAGCAGTGCATCGGCAGGCCCTTCCAGCACAGATACGCAGTATTTT.

This chain uses TRBV19 with TRBJ2-3; 8 positions agree with TRBD1. Germline V gene sequence: CDR1 LNHDA, CDR2 SQIVND (reference sequence). The CDR3 loop spans 14 amino acids. The V gene end was trimmed by 5 bases and the J gene end by 4 bases; junction bases not matched to a gene: 5. CDR3 in DNA: TGTGCCAGTAGTTCCGGACAGGGTCCAGATACGCAGTATTTT. Its translation is CASSSGQGPDTQYF.

This clone came up once. The CDR3 here is CSARFVIEAFF. Written as DNA, the CDR3 is TGCAGTGCTAGGTTTGTTATAGAGGCTTTCTTT. The J gene is TRBJ1-1, the V gene TRBV20-1; D is unclear. The CDR3 has 11 amino acids. V shed 3 bases and J shed 11 bases, with 13 bases lying between them. Germline V lookup: CDR1 DFQATT, CDR2 SNEGSKA (reference sequence).

The chain couples TRBV30 to TRBJ1-1, with D possibly matching TRBD1 (5 bases). This CDR3 contains 11 residues. CDR1 is GTSNPN and CDR2 is SVGIG in the germline V gene (reference sequence). V lost 4 bases and J lost 7, with 10 bases in between. CDR3 amino acids: CAWKRQNEAFF. In DNA, the CDR3 is TGTGCCTGGAAGAGACAGAATGAAGCTTTCTTT.

This clone is a singleton in its sample. The chain links TRBV11-2 to TRBJ1-1, with a weak D call TRBD1 (5 bases). Germline CDR1 SGHAT, CDR2 FQNNGV. The CDR3 has 16 residues. Trimming stripped 4 bases from V and 1 base from J, with 16 bases between. DNA of the CDR3: TGTGCCAGCAGCTCAGGGAGGCGGATAAAGAACACTGAAGCTTTCTTT. It encodes CASSSGRRIKNTEAFF.

The chain joins TRBV14 to TRBJ2-2, with D possibly matching TRBD2 (6 bases). The ends were cut back, 2 bases at V and 5 bases at J, with 12 bases in the middle. CDR3 length: 15 residues. Germline assignment: CDR1 SGHDN and CDR2 FVKESK. The CDR3 nucleotides read TGTGCCAGCAGCCAAAACGGGGGAGGTACCGGGGAGCTGTTTTTT. It specifies CASSQNGGGTGELFF.

The rearrangement joins TRBV7-2 to TRBJ2-1; 11 bases are a match to TRBD2. The V and J ends lost 5 bases and 8 bases, in that order; junction bases with no gene match: 11. This CDR3 is 16 amino acids long. Germline V CDR1 and CDR2: SGHTA, FQGNSA. The CDR3 region has the DNA TGTGCCAGCAGCCTCAATAGCGGGGGGGCGGTCGATGAGCAGTTCTTC. It yields the protein CASSLNSGGAVDEQFF.

J is TRBJ2-7 and V is TRBV2, with D maybe TRBD2 (7 bases). Germline V CDR1 and CDR2: SNHLY, FYNNEI. The CDR3 is made up of 14 amino acids. V lost 5 bases, J lost 4 bases, and 15 bases lay in between. The CDR3 loop reads CASSRGATAYEQYF. Written as DNA, the CDR3 is TGTGCCAGCAGTCGGGGGGCCACGGCGTACGAGCAGTACTTC.

The chain has TRBV19 and TRBJ1-1; no definite D call. Trimming removed 9 bases at V and 1 base at J, with 12 bases between. This CDR3 spans 13 amino acids. Germline CDR1 is LNHDA and CDR2 is SQIVND (reference sequence). The CDR3 coding sequence is TGTGCCAGCACCCTAGCGGAGAACACTGAAGCTTTCTTT. Protein sequence: CASTLAENTEAFF.

The rearrangement links TRBV7-2 to TRBJ1-2; 7 bases fit TRBD1. V was clipped by 5 bases and J by 8 bases; unmatched bases: 11. The CDR3 is made up of 14 amino acids. Germline V gene data show CDR1 as SGHTA and CDR2 as FQGNSA. The CDR3 sequence: CASSPNPQGSGYTF. The CDR3, as DNA: TGTGCCAGCAGCCCCAATCCACAGGGGTCGGGCTACACCTTC.

This clone was observed once. The V call is TRBV5-1, the J call TRBJ2-5, with 7 bases matching TRBD1. Looked up from germline, CDR1 is SGHRS and CDR2 is YFSETQ. The V gene end was trimmed by 4 bases and the J gene end by 3 bases; junction bases not matched to a gene: 12. The CDR3 spans 16 residues. CDR3 nucleotide sequence: TGCGCCAGCAGCCCCGACCTGGGACAGTGGGAAGAGACCCAGTACTTC. Protein product: CASSPDLGQWEETQYF.

J is TRBJ1-2 and V is TRBV5-4, with D maybe TRBD1 (6 bases). V dropped 4 bases and J dropped 4 bases, with 14 bases sitting between them. The CDR3 contains 14 residues. In germline, CDR1 is SGHNT, CDR2 YYREEE (reference sequence). CDR3 in amino acids: CASSHLGQSYGYTF. CDR3 coding DNA: TGTGCCAGCAGCCACCTGGGACAAAGCTATGGCTACACCTTC. Full variable domain (missing parts from reference TRBV5-4 and TRBJ1-2): ETGVTQSPTHLIKTRGQQVTLRCSSQSGHNTVSWYQQALGQGPQFIFQYYREEENGRGNFPPRFSGLQFPNYSSELNVNALELDDSALYLCASSHLGQSYGYTFGSGTRLTVV.

The chain carries TRBV2 and TRBJ1-2; D remains unclear. Germline V gene lookup returns CDR1 SNHLY and CDR2 FYNNEI. V lost 8 bases and J 4 bases, leaving 8 bases between the germline ends. This CDR3 region has 11 residues. The CDR3 loop is CASGEAYGYTF. The CDR3 region has the DNA TGTGCCAGCGGCGAGGCCTATGGCTACACCTTC.

This clone occurred a few times. The chain has TRBV7-9 and TRBJ1-1; D possibly corresponds to TRBD1 (5 bases). This CDR3 spans 15 amino acids. The germline gives CDR1 SEHNR, CDR2 FQNEAQ (reference sequence). The V end was cut by 3 bases, the J end by 5 bases, with 16 bases between. CDR3 DNA sequence: TGTGCCAGCAGCTTTATGGGACTGGTAAGGACTGAAGCTTTCTTT. Its translation: CASSFMGLVRTEAFF.

This clone was seen a single time. This sequence joins TRBV5-5 and TRBJ1-2; 12 bases map to TRBD1. CDR3 length equals 15 residues. Germline V gene data show CDR1 as SGHKS and CDR2 as YYEKEE (reference sequence). J gave up 7 bases and V 4 bases, and 8 bases lay outside the gene matches. The CDR3 loop is CASSSTGTGGRGYTF. As DNA, the CDR3 is TGTGCCAGCAGCAGTACCGGGACAGGGGGCCGTGGCTACACCTTC.

The chain combines TRBV5-1 with TRBJ2-3; 8 bases fit TRBD2. The CDR3 totals 16 residues. Per the germline V gene, CDR1 is SGHRS and CDR2 is YFSETQ. The V gene end was trimmed by 4 bases and the J gene end by 0 bases; junction bases not matched to a gene: 7. The CDR3: CASSVSRGASTDTQYF. CDR3 coding DNA: TGCGCCAGCAGCGTATCGCGGGGGGCGAGCACAGATACGCAGTATTTT.

The chain joins TRBV5-1 to TRBJ1-4, with D possibly matching TRBD1 (5 bases). V lost 4 bases to trimming and J lost 4 bases, with 17 bases between them. This CDR3 is built from 16 residues. Germline V lookup: CDR1 SGHRS, CDR2 YFSETQ. The CDR3 sequence is CASSPWGGSSNEKLFF. The CDR3 DNA reads as TGCGCCAGCAGCCCTTGGGGGGGGTCCAGTAATGAAAAACTGTTTTTT.

The chain combines TRBV7-6 with TRBJ1-2; the D gene is possibly TRBD1 (6 bases). V lost 5 bases to trimming and J lost 6 bases, with 16 bases between them. The CDR3 has 14 residues. Germline assignment: CDR1 SGHVS and CDR2 FNYEAQ. CDR3 region: CASSRGAGEDGYTF. CDR3 DNA sequence: TGTGCCAGCAGCCGGGGGGCAGGGGAGGATGGCTACACCTTC.

A word on this clone: A junction end diverges from the germline sequence, so it may reflect a read error. The chain uses TRBV5-1 and TRBJ2-7; 8 bases agree with TRBD2. CDR1 and CDR2 from the germline V gene are SGHRS and YFSETQ. The CDR3 extends over 14 amino acids. The CDR3, as DNA: TGCGCCAGCAGAGCGGGGGCCGCTTCCTCCGAGCAGTACTTC. Its protein is CASRAGAASSEQYF.

The rearrangement joins TRBV7-2 to TRBJ1-2; the D gene is possibly TRBD1 (6 bases). Germline CDR1 reads SGHTA; CDR2 reads FQGNSA. The CDR3 extends over 14 amino acids. V lost 1 base and J 4 bases, leaving 10 bases between the germline ends. As DNA, the CDR3 is TGTGCCAGCAGCTTAGTTACAGGGACCTATGGCTACACCTTC. Its protein product is CASSLVTGTYGYTF.